These 20 T cell receptor beta chains were sequenced from one sample in a study of shared T cell receptors in the human thymus. Sequencing was performed with immunoSEQ multiplex PCR; in TCRdb, only in-frame clones are kept and a portion is missing. The sample records about 610,000 clones, roughly 90% being singletons. The same data also contributed to another study, on human thymus T cells.

Sequencing was performed on thymocytes. The origin of the receptors is a boy under two years old with a congenital heart defect.

This chain links TRBV4-3 with TRBJ2-2, with TRBD2 as a possible D gene (5 bases). Germline CDR1 reads LGHNA; CDR2 reads YSLEER. V was trimmed by 4 bases and J by 7 bases, leaving 19 bases between them. This CDR3 spans 16 amino acids. CDR3 sequence reads: CASSPAESGFGGELFF. In DNA, the CDR3 is TGCGCCAGCAGCCCAGCGGAGTCGGGTTTCGGCGGGGAGCTGTTTTTT.

This clone was detected only a few times. V and J are TRBV28 and TRBJ2-5; 7 bases are shared with TRBD2. V trimming: 6 bases; J trimming: 2 bases; junction bases outside the gene matches: 9. The CDR3 length is 15 residues. In germline, CDR1 is MDHEN, CDR2 SYDVKM. The CDR3 nucleotides read TGTGCCAGCAGCCACCGATGGCGGGAGCAAGAGACCCAGTACTTC. Residues: CASSHRWREQETQYF.

The V and J genes are TRBV7-6 and TRBJ2-5; a possible D gene is TRBD1 (6 bases). CDR1 is SGHVS and CDR2 is FNYEAQ in the germline V gene. Trimming cost V 0 bases and J 1 base, with 12 bases left between them. The CDR3 length is 16 residues. The CDR3, as DNA: TGTGCCAGCAGCTTAGCAACCGACAGGATCCAAGAGACCCAGTACTTC. Amino acid sequence: CASSLATDRIQETQYF.

The chain is built from TRBV7-8 and TRBJ2-7, with 9 bases that match TRBD2. The germline V gene has CDR1 SGHVS and CDR2 FQNEAQ. The V gene end was trimmed by 1 base and the J gene end by 1 base; junction bases not matched to a gene: 17. This CDR3 contains 20 residues. The CDR3 nucleotides read TGTGCCAGCAGCTTAGGGTACGGCGGTGGAGCGACTAGCGGTTCCTACGAGCAGTACTTC. Amino acids: CASSLGYGGGATSGSYEQYF.

The rearrangement uses TRBV4-3 and TRBJ2-7, with a weak D call TRBD2 (6 bases). The germline V gene encodes CDR1 LGHNA and CDR2 YSLEER. The ends were cut back, 1 base at V and 0 bases at J, with 22 bases in the middle. CDR3 size: 19 residues. The CDR3 region has the DNA TGCGCCAGCAGCCAAGCCTGGCGGAGGGACCTTTTTAGCTCCTACGAGCAGTACTTC. Translation: CASSQAWRRDLFSSYEQYF.

The chain has TRBV28 and TRBJ2-7; D is ambiguous. V gave up 1 base and J gave up 6 bases, with 13 bases separating them. CDR1 and CDR2 (germline): MDHEN, SYDVKM. The CDR3 sequence is 14 residues long. The CDR3 coding sequence is TGTGCCAGCAGTTTATCCCCGGAGCCGCCCGAGCAGTACTTC. Its protein product is CASSLSPEPPEQYF.

To note about this clone: The sample holds other DNA sequences that translate to the same CDR3. V is TRBV20-1 and J is TRBJ2-7, with 7 bases lining up with TRBD1. Germline V gives CDR1 DFQATT, CDR2 SNEGSKA (reference sequence). With V trimmed by 5 bases and J by 6 bases, 4 bases remained unmatched. CDR3 length: 11 residues. This chain's CDR3 is CSARTGSEQYF. As DNA, the CDR3 is TGCAGTGCTCGGACAGGATCCGAGCAGTACTTC.

This chain joins TRBV6-1 and TRBJ2-7; TRBD1 is a possible D gene (5 bases). Trimming pared 3 bases from V and 0 bases from J, leaving 9 bases between. There are 14 residues in the CDR3. CDR1 is MNHNS, CDR2 SASEGT, per germline. The CDR3 DNA follows: TGTGCCAGCAGTGACAGGGTAAACTCCTACGAGCAGTACTTC. The encoded protein is CASSDRVNSYEQYF.

In its sample, this clone was seen once. V gene TRBV11-3 combines with J gene TRBJ2-7; the match to TRBD2 covers 11 bases. Trimming removed 5 bases from V and 4 bases from J; junction bases left unmatched: 4. CDR1 is SGHNT and CDR2 is YENEEA in the germline V gene. This CDR3 has 14 amino acids. The CDR3 here is CASSPTSGSYEQYF. The CDR3 DNA is TGTGCCAGCAGCCCCACTAGCGGGAGTTACGAGCAGTACTTC.

The J gene is TRBJ2-7, the V gene TRBV5-6, with TRBD1 matching over 9 bases. V lost 2 bases, J lost 6 bases, and 9 bases stayed unmatched. Germline-derived CDR1 and CDR2 are SGHDT and YYEEEE. The CDR3 covers 15 residues. CDR3 nucleotide sequence: TGTGCCAGCAGCTTCCGGGACAGGGCCAAACGCGAGCAGTACTTC. This codes for CASSFRDRAKREQYF.

V usage is TRBV30 and J usage is TRBJ2-2, with a tentative D call TRBD1 (6 bases). V was cut by 1 base and J by 7 bases, with 10 bases left in between. The CDR3 consists of 13 residues. Germline V gene sequence: CDR1 GTSNPN, CDR2 SVGIG (reference sequence). The CDR3 sequence: CAWSAQGGGELFF. The CDR3 DNA sequence: TGTGCCTGGAGTGCACAGGGCGGCGGGGAGCTGTTTTTT.

The chain employs TRBV7-3 and TRBJ2-7, with D maybe TRBD1 (6 bases). The CDR3 is 14 amino acids. CDR1 is SGHTA and CDR2 is FQGTGA in the germline V gene. Trimming left V 2 bases short and J 5 bases short, with 13 bases between. This CDR3 reads CASSLWGEGDEQYF. CDR3 DNA: TGTGCCAGCAGCTTATGGGGTGAGGGGGACGAGCAGTACTTC.

The chain recombines TRBV6-7 with TRBJ2-7; 14 bases fit TRBD2. TRBV6-7 carries the ORF label, with uncertain function. V shed 0 bases, J shed 0 bases, and the junction held 13 bases outside the gene matches. The CDR3 length is 21 residues. CDR3 nucleotide sequence: TGTGCCAGCAGTTACTCGGGGGGGGTGACTAGCGGGAGGGGCCTCTCCTACGAGCAGTACTTC. Its protein product is CASSYSGGVTSGRGLSYEQYF.

Regarding this clone: One junction end does not reproduce the germline sequence, and a read error may be involved. The rearrangement uses TRBV19 and TRBJ2-7, with 7 positions matching TRBD1. Germline-derived CDR1 and CDR2 are LNHDA and SQIVND (reference sequence). The CDR3 covers 13 residues. The CDR3 DNA reads as TGTGCCAGTAGCCTGGGACAGCGACCTAGGCGGGACTTC. Amino acids: CASSLGQRPRRDF.

The chain is built from TRBV27 and TRBJ2-2; 13 nucleotides line up with TRBD2. The junction had 14 bases not matched to a gene; V was cut back by 6 bases and J by 7 bases. This CDR3 has 18 amino acids. Germline CDR1 and CDR2: MNHEY and SMNVEV (reference sequence). This chain's CDR3 is CASSGTSGKGKVSGELFF. The DNA of the CDR3 is TGTGCCAGCAGCGGGACTAGCGGGAAGGGGAAGGTCAGCGGGGAGCTGTTTTTT.

The chain uses TRBV9 and TRBJ2-4, with 8 bases matching TRBD1. Germline-derived CDR1 and CDR2 are SGDLS and YYNGEE. With 3 bases clipped from V and 10 bases from J, the junction kept 9 bases outside the gene matches. The CDR3 has 14 residues. Written as DNA, the CDR3 is TGTGCCAGCAGCGCCCCGACAGGGGCTCCGATTCAGTACTTC. This gives the protein CASSAPTGAPIQYF.

This clone was seen only a few times. The chain recombines TRBV9 with TRBJ2-7; 7 bases line up with TRBD1. V shed 4 bases, J shed 5 bases, and the junction held 18 bases outside the gene matches. The CDR3 is made up of 17 amino acids. The germline V gene has CDR1 SGDLS and CDR2 YYNGEE. Written as DNA, the CDR3 is TGTGCCAGCAGCCCTGTAGGGCCAGGGGGTTCGGTAGACGAGCAGTACTTC. Encoded protein: CASSPVGPGGSVDEQYF.

V gene TRBV2 combines with J gene TRBJ1-4, with 9 nucleotides matching TRBD1. Germline CDR1 SNHLY, CDR2 FYNNEI. CDR3 length equals 17 residues. After removal of 3 bases from V and 8 bases from J, the junction contained 13 bases not matched to a gene. The DNA for the CDR3 is TGTGCCAGCAGTGAGGAGGGACAGGGCATAAGGGGGGAAAAACTGTTTTTT. This translates into CASSEEGQGIRGEKLFF.

A single count supports this clone. The chain employs TRBV4-2 and TRBJ2-3; D is perhaps TRBD2 (6 bases). Trimming took 1 base from V and 1 from J, leaving 15 bases between them. Germline-derived CDR1 and CDR2 are LGHNA and YNFKEQ. The CDR3 is made up of 17 amino acids. The CDR3 bases are TGTGCCAGCAGCCAAGGGCGGGACCTCGCTGGCACAGATACGCAGTATTTT. This translates into CASSQGRDLAGTDTQYF.

The V call is TRBV27, the J call TRBJ2-3; maybe TRBD1 (6 bases). The V and J ends lost 3 bases and 0 bases respectively, with 13 bases between them. The CDR3 contains 16 residues. Germline V gene data show CDR1 as MNHEY and CDR2 as SMNVEV (reference sequence). DNA of the CDR3: TGTGCCAGCAGTTTCACCGGGACACGAAGCACAGATACGCAGTATTTT. Translating gives CASSFTGTRSTDTQYF.